The next 27 T cell receptor beta chains were all read from a single sample in a study of T cell repertoires in cytomegalovirus infection. From the reads, TCRdb called clonotypes with MiXCR, one entry per CDR3 protein. Of around 530,000 distinct CDR3 sequences detected, approximately 25% appear once; the ten largest clones hold approximately 13%. The sample was PBMCs. The source of these receptors is a human donor in good health (CMV status not recorded). Some clones in this sample may be carry-over from other donors' samples.

The chain combines TRBV28 with TRBJ1-1; TRBD1 matches 7 bases. V trimming: 7 bases; J trimming: 8 bases; junction bases outside the gene matches: 4. Per germline, CDR1 MDHEN and CDR2 SYDVKM. The CDR3 runs to 11 residues. The CDR3 DNA is TGTGCCAGCACCGACAGGGAAGAAGCTTTCTTT. This sequence encodes CASTDREEAFF.

The V gene is TRBV14, the J gene TRBJ1-2; 9 nucleotides match TRBD1. Trimming at V came to 3 bases and at J to 4 bases, leaving 6 bases not matched to a gene. Looked up from germline, CDR1 is SGHDN and CDR2 is FVKESK. The CDR3 runs 15 residues. CDR3 in amino acids: CASSHVGTGPYGYTF. The CDR3 nucleotides read TGTGCCAGCAGCCATGTGGGGACAGGGCCCTATGGCTACACCTTC.

The chain carries TRBV18 and TRBJ2-4; D is possibly TRBD1 or TRBD2 (5 bases each). V was trimmed by 3 bases and J by 6 bases, leaving 12 bases between them. The CDR3 length is 14 residues. Looked up from germline, CDR1 is KGHSH and CDR2 is LQKENI. CDR3 DNA: TGTGCCAGCTCACCCTGGGACGGAGGAAACATTCAGTACTTC. Translating it yields CASSPWDGGNIQYF.

This chain links TRBV11-2 with TRBJ1-3, with D unclear. The CDR3 is 15 amino acids. Germline V lookup: CDR1 SGHAT, CDR2 FQNNGV. V was trimmed by 1 base and J by 2 bases, leaving 9 bases between them. CDR3 residues: CASSLGGQTGNTIYF. The CDR3, as DNA: TGTGCCAGCAGCTTAGGCGGCCAAACTGGAAACACCATATATTTT.

The genes are TRBV20-1 and TRBJ1-6; TRBD1 matches at 9 bases. CDR3 length: 15 amino acids. CDR1 DFQATT and CDR2 SNEGSKA come from the germline V gene (reference sequence). J lost 7 bases, V lost 5 bases, and 9 bases had no gene match. This chain's CDR3 is CSASDRGKGNSPLHF. The DNA of the CDR3 is TGCAGTGCTTCTGACAGGGGGAAGGGAAATTCACCCCTCCACTTT.

This clonotype was found a few times. The V gene is TRBV14, the J gene TRBJ1-4, with a possible D match to TRBD1 (6 bases). CDR3 length: 19 amino acids. Trimming pared 3 bases from V and 0 bases from J, leaving 20 bases between. Germline CDR1 is SGHDN and CDR2 is FVKESK. CDR3 nucleotides: TGTGCCAGCAGCCACCTAAGTCGGGGGGCCATAGCAACTAATGAAAAACTGTTTTTT. It codes for CASSHLSRGAIATNEKLFF.

V gene TRBV11-2 combines with J gene TRBJ1-1; D not certain. CDR3 length equals 12 residues. CDR1 and CDR2 (germline): SGHAT, FQNNGV. The germline V and J ends were trimmed by 4 bases and 10 bases, with 13 bases remaining between them. In DNA form, the CDR3 reads TGTGCCAGCAGCTCCGGCCCTCCGGTAGCTTTCTTT. This codes for CASSSGPPVAFF.

The rearrangement joins TRBV7-9 to TRBJ1-3; D might be TRBD1 (6 bases). Germline V gene lookup returns CDR1 SEHNR and CDR2 FQNEAQ (reference sequence). CDR3 size: 15 residues. Between the trimmed V and J ends, which lost 4 bases and 4 bases, there was a span of 14 bases. The chain's CDR3 is CASSSSGAGGNTIYF. The DNA of the CDR3 is TGTGCCAGCAGCTCCTCAGGGGCGGGGGGAAACACCATATATTTT.

This clonotype has just a few counts. The chain links TRBV7-8 to TRBJ2-3; TRBD2 agrees at 8 bases. Germline CDR1 SGHVS, CDR2 FQNEAQ. The CDR3 sequence is 14 residues long. With V trimmed by 5 bases and J by 5 bases, 6 bases remained unmatched. CDR3 loop: CASSSGSGRDTQYF. The DNA for the CDR3 is TGTGCCAGCAGCAGCGGGAGTGGCAGAGATACGCAGTATTTT.

The V call is TRBV4-1, the J call TRBJ1-2, with D maybe TRBD1 (6 bases). The germline gives CDR1 MGHRA, CDR2 YSYEKL. V lost 6 bases, J lost 4 bases, and 18 bases lay in between. This CDR3 comprises 15 residues. The DNA for the CDR3 is TGCGCCAGCAGTTATGAAGAGACAGGAACCTATGGCTACACCTTC. Protein product: CASSYEETGTYGYTF.

There are many counts of this clonotype. The rearrangement joins TRBV7-2 to TRBJ1-1, with 10 bases that match TRBD1. This CDR3 is 14 amino acids long. Germline V gene data show CDR1 as SGHTA and CDR2 as FQGNSA. Trimming took 5 bases from V and 12 from J; bases not matched to a gene: 12. Here the CDR3 DNA reads TGTGCCAGCAGCCCAACGGACCGGGACAGGGGAACTTTCTTT. Amino acid sequence: CASSPTDRDRGTFF.

This rearrangement joins TRBV7-4 to TRBJ2-3; no clear D gene. This CDR3 contains 16 residues. Trimming removed 5 bases at V and 2 bases at J, with 17 bases between. CDR1 and CDR2 (germline): SGHVT, SQSDAQ. CDR3 nucleotide sequence: TGTGCCAGCAGCCCAATGGTGGGGATATCCACAGATACGCAGTATTTT. It encodes CASSPMVGISTDTQYF.

The V and J genes are TRBV19 and TRBJ2-5; 10 bases map to TRBD2. J gave up 1 base and V 10 bases, and 18 bases lay outside the gene matches. CDR3 length: 18 amino acids. Germline assignment: CDR1 LNHDA and CDR2 SQIVND (reference sequence). The chain's CDR3 is CATRGAATAGGPQETQYF. CDR3 coding DNA: TGTGCCACCAGGGGAGCGGCTACAGCGGGAGGGCCCCAAGAGACCCAGTACTTC.

In its sample, this clonotype was seen a few times. J is TRBJ2-7 and V is TRBV28; 8 nucleotides match TRBD2. This CDR3 has 12 residues. CDR1 is MDHEN, CDR2 SYDVKM, per germline. CDR3 sequence (DNA): TGTGCGACCCAGGCGGGAGGCTACGAGCAGTACTTC. Translation: CATQAGGYEQYF.

This clonotype was detected once. The chain recombines TRBV27 with TRBJ2-1; 11 nucleotides line up with TRBD2. Trimming cost V 9 bases and J 6 bases; bases outside gene matches: 10. The CDR3 length is 15 residues. Germline V gene data show CDR1 as MNHEY and CDR2 as SMNVEV (reference sequence). The CDR3 loop is CASTTSGSLGNEQFF. The CDR3 DNA reads TGTGCCAGTACTACTAGCGGGAGTTTGGGCAATGAGCAGTTCTTC.

The V gene is TRBV6-2 or TRBV6-3, the J gene TRBJ2-3; D is undetermined. The CDR3 has 11 residues. Trimming took 6 bases from V and 9 from J, leaving 10 bases between them. CDR1 is MNHEY and CDR2 is SVGEGT in the germline V gene. The CDR3 sequence is CASSQYYTQYF. As DNA, the CDR3 is TGTGCCAGCAGCCAATATTACACGCAGTATTTT.

This clonotype appeared a few times. As DNA, the CDR3 is TGTGCCAGCAGCTTGGGGGGCTTAGGATCACCCCTCCACTTT. Residues: CASSLGGLGSPLHF. The chain combines TRBV5-4 with TRBJ1-6, with a tentative D call TRBD1 (5 bases). This CDR3 comprises 14 residues. The germline V gene encodes CDR1 SGHNT and CDR2 YYREEE (reference sequence). Trimming removed 0 bases at V and 10 bases at J, with 11 bases between.

There are many counts of this clonotype. The chain uses TRBV7-2 and TRBJ2-3; D remains unclear. CDR3 length: 14 residues. CDR1 and CDR2 (germline): SGHTA, FQGNSA. The germline V and J ends were trimmed by 1 base and 2 bases, with 7 bases remaining between them. This CDR3 is CASSLESSTDTQYF. The CDR3 region has the DNA TGTGCCAGCAGCTTAGAATCCTCCACAGATACGCAGTATTTT. Looking up the rest from reference TRBV7-2 and TRBJ2-3 gives the full variable domain: GAGVSQSPSNKVTEKGKDVELRCDPISGHTALYWYRQSLGQGLEFLIYFQGNSAPDKSGLPSDRFSAERTGGSVSTLTIQRTQQEDSAVYLCASSLESSTDTQYFGPGTRLTVL.

This clonotype was picked up a small number of times. The J gene is TRBJ1-5, the V gene TRBV18, with D possibly being TRBD1 (5 bases). The CDR3 is 16 residues long. The V and J ends lost 0 bases and 2 bases respectively, with 11 bases between them. From germline, CDR1 is KGHSH and CDR2 LQKENI. CDR3 sequence reads: CASSPPGGGGNQPQHF. The CDR3 DNA is TGTGCCAGCTCACCACCGGGGGGGGGAGGCAATCAGCCCCAGCATTTT.

This clonotype was seen more than once but under ten times. This chain joins TRBV6-4 and TRBJ1-4, with D hard to call. V was clipped by 2 bases and J by 6 bases, with 10 bases between them. CDR3 length: 14 residues. Germline V gene data show CDR1 as MRHNA and CDR2 as SNTAGT. The CDR3 region is CASSDHQIDEKLFF. The CDR3 coding sequence is TGTGCCAGCAGTGACCATCAGATAGATGAAAAACTGTTTTTT.

The table lists this clonotype with a few counts. The genes are TRBV28 and TRBJ1-5; 9 nucleotides agree with TRBD1. CDR3 size: 15 residues. Germline CDR1 MDHEN, CDR2 SYDVKM. Unmatched junction bases numbered 6, after V lost 7 bases and J lost 2 bases. CDR3 amino acids: CASTNGDRGNQPQHF. DNA for the CDR3: TGTGCCAGCACCAACGGGGACAGGGGCAATCAGCCCCAGCATTTT.

The chain couples TRBV12-3 or TRBV12-4 to TRBJ1-1; the match to TRBD1 covers 8 bases. The CDR3 is made up of 17 amino acids. V lost 1 base to trimming and J lost 0 bases; unmatched junction nucleotides: 7. CDR3 DNA sequence: TGTGCCAGCAGTTTAGAATTTCGGACAGGGCTGAACACTGAAGCTTTCTTT. This sequence encodes CASSLEFRTGLNTEAFF.

This clonotype was picked up many times. The DNA of the CDR3 is TGTGCCAGCAGCATCGACAGTGGGCAGACCCAGTACTTC. Its translation is CASSIDSGQTQYF. The chain employs TRBV7-8 and TRBJ2-5; a possible D gene is TRBD1 (5 bases). Germline CDR1 reads SGHVS; CDR2 reads FQNEAQ. This CDR3 is built from 13 residues. V was cut by 5 bases and J by 6 bases, with 13 bases left in between.

The chain joins TRBV12-3 or TRBV12-4 to TRBJ1-1, with 9 bases aligning to TRBD1. The trim removed 6 bases at V and 3 bases at J, leaving 8 bases unmatched. The CDR3 loop spans 15 amino acids. The CDR3 DNA reads as TGTGCCAGCAGCGCTAACAGGGGGCGGGACACTGAAGCTTTCTTT. Protein product: CASSANRGRDTEAFF.

This clonotype was detected only a few times. This chain joins TRBV12-3 or TRBV12-4 and TRBJ2-5; D ambiguous. The CDR3 contains 12 residues. V was cut by 3 bases and J by 2 bases, with 4 bases left in between. In nucleotides, the CDR3 is TGTGCCAGCAGTTTTTTTCAAGAGACCCAGTACTTC. It is translated as CASSFFQETQYF.

This clonotype was recorded many times. CDR3 region: CASSQVSGVVYEQYF. Written as DNA, the CDR3 is TGTGCCAGCAGCCAAGTATCGGGGGTGGTCTACGAGCAGTACTTC. The chain employs TRBV4-2 and TRBJ2-7; a possible D gene is TRBD2 (6 bases). The CDR3 extends over 15 amino acids. The germline V gene encodes CDR1 LGHNA and CDR2 YNFKEQ. Trimming removed 1 base at V and 3 bases at J, with 13 bases between.

At least ten counts were recorded for this clonotype. The V gene is TRBV4-1, the J gene TRBJ2-7; possible D gene TRBD1, 5 bases. Trimming removed 2 bases from V and 2 bases from J, with 19 bases in between. CDR1 is MGHRA, CDR2 YSYEKL, per germline. This CDR3 comprises 17 residues. CDR3: CASSQSVSAGLAYEQYF. In DNA form, the CDR3 reads TGCGCCAGCAGCCAATCGGTATCGGCAGGGCTAGCCTACGAGCAGTACTTC.